This T cell receptor beta chain was identified in a study of CD8+CD57+ T cells in acquired aplastic anemia. Study at large: When averaged, DNA from sorted CD4+ and CD8+ cells came to approximately 3.2 ug.

Investigators profiled TCR beta VDJ and CDR3 from genomic DNA template. TCRdb redid the calling of the reads with MiXCR, one entry per CDR3 protein. The top ten hold 45% of the sample, which has around 180,000 distinct CDR3 sequences, just under 65% seen once. The V gene lost 0 bases and the J gene lost 5 bases, with 8 bases spanning the gap. This CDR3 has 14 residues. This clonotype was seen ten or more times. The chain joins TRBV12-3 or TRBV12-4 to TRBJ2-1; D gene uncertain. This TCR came from a human donor in good health. Specimen: sorted CD4+, CD8+, or CD8+CD57+ T cells (not recorded which) from PBMCs. CDR3 bases: TGTGCCAGCAGTTTAGCATTAGGAAACAATGAGCAGTTCTTC. Translation: CASSLALGNNEQFF.